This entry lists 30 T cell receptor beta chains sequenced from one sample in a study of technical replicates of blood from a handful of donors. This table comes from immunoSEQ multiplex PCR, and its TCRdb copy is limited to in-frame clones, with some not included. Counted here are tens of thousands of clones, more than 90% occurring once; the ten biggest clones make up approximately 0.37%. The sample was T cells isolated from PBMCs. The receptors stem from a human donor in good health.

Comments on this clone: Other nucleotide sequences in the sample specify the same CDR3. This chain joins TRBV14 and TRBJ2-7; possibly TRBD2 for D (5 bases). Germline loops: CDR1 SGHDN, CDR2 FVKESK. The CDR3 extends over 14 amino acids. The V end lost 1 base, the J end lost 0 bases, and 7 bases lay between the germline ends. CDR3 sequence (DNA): TGTGCCAGCAGCCAAGTGAGCGGCTCCTACGAGCAGTACTTC. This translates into CASSQVSGSYEQYF.

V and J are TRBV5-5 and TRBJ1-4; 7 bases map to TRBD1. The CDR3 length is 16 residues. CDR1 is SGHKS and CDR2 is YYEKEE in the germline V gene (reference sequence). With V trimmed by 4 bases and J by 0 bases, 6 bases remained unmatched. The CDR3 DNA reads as TGTGCCAGCAGCGACGGACAGGCCACAACTAATGAAAAACTGTTTTTT. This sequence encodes CASSDGQATTNEKLFF. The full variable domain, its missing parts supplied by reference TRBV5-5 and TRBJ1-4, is DAGVTQSPTHLIKTRGQQVTLRCSPISGHKSVSWYQQVLGQGPQFIFQYYEKEERGRGNFPDRFSARQFPNYSSELNVNALLLGDSALYLCASSDGQATTNEKLFFGSGTQLSVL.

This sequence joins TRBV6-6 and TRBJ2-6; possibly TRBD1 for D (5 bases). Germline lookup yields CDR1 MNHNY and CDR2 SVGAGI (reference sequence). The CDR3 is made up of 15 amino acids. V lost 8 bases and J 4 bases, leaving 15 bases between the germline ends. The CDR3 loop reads CASYTQGAGANVLTF. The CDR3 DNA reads TGTGCCAGCTACACTCAGGGTGCCGGGGCCAACGTCCTGACTTTC.

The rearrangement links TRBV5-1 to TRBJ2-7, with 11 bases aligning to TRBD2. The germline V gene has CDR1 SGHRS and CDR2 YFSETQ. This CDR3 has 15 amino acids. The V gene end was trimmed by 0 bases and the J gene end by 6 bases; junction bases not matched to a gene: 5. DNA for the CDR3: TGCGCCAGCAGCTTGGACCTAGCGGGAGGAGGCGAGCAGTACTTC. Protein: CASSLDLAGGGEQYF.

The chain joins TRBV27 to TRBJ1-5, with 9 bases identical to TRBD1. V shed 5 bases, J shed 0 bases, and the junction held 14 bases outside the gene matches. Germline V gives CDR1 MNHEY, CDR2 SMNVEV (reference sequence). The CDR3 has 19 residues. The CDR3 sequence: CASSPQTIGTGSSNQPQHF. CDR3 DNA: TGTGCCAGCAGTCCTCAGACTATCGGGACAGGGTCTAGCAATCAGCCCCAGCATTTT.

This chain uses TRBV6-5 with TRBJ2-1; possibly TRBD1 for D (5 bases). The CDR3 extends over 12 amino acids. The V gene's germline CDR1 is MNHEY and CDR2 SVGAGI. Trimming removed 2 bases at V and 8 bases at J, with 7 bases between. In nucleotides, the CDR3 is TGTGCCAGCAGTTACCAGGGTCATGAGCAGTTCTTC. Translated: CASSYQGHEQFF.

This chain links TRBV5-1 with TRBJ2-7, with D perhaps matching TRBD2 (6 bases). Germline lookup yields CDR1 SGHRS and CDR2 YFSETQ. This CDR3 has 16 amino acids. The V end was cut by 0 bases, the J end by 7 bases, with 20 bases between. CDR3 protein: CASSLGPSGSEREQYF. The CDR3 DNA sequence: TGCGCCAGCAGCTTGGGGCCCTCCGGGAGCGAGCGGGAGCAGTACTTC.

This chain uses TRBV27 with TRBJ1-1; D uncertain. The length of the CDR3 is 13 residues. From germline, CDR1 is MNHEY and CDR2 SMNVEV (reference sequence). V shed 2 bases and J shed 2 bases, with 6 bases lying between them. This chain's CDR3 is CASSLEANTEAFF. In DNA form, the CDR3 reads TGTGCCAGCAGTTTAGAGGCCAACACTGAAGCTTTCTTT.

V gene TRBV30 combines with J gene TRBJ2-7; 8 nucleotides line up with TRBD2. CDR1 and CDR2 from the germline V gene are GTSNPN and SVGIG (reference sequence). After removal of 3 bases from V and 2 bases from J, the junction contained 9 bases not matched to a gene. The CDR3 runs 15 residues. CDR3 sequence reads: CAWRYLSGSAYEQYF. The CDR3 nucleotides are TGTGCCTGGAGGTACCTAAGCGGGAGCGCCTACGAGCAGTACTTC.

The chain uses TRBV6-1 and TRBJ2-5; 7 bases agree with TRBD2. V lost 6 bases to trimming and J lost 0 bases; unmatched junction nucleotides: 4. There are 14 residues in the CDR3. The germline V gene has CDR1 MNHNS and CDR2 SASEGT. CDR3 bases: TGTGCCAGCAGCCGAGCGGGGTACCAAGAGACCCAGTACTTC. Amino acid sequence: CASSRAGYQETQYF.

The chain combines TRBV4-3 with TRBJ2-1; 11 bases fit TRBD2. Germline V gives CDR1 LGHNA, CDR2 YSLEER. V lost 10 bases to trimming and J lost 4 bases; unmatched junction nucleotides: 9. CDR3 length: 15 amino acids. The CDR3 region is CAKATLAGGYNEQFF. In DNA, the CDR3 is TGCGCCAAAGCAACCCTAGCGGGAGGTTACAATGAGCAGTTCTTC.

CDR3 nucleotides: TGTGCCAGTAGACTTCTAGCGGGTTTCGGGGAGCTGTTTTTT. Residues: CASRLLAGFGELFF. The chain employs TRBV19 and TRBJ2-2, with 8 positions matching TRBD2. Unmatched junction bases numbered 7, after V lost 6 bases and J lost 7 bases. This CDR3 region has 14 residues. CDR1 LNHDA and CDR2 SQIVND come from the germline V gene (reference sequence).

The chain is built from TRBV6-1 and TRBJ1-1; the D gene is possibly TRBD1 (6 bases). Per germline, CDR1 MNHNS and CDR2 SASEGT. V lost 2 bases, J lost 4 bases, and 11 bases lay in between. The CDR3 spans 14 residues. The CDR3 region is CASSERGEGTEAFF. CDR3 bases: TGTGCCAGCAGTGAAAGGGGGGAGGGCACTGAAGCTTTCTTT.

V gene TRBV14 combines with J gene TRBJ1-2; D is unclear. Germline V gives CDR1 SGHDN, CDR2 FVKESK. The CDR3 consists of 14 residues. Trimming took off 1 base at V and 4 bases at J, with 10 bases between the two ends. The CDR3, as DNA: TGTGCCAGCAGCCAAGTGACCGGAGGCTATGGCTACACCTTC. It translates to CASSQVTGGYGYTF.

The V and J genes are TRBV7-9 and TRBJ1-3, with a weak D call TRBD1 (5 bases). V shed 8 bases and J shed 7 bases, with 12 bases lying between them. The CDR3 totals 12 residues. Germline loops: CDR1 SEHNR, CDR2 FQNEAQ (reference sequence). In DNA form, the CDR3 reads TGTGCCAGCGCGGGGGAGGTGAACACCATATATTTT. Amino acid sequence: CASAGEVNTIYF.

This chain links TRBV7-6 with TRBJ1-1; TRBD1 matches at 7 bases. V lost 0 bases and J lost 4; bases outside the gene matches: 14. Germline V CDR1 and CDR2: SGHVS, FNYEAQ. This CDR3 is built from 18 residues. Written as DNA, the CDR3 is TGTGCCAGCAGCTTAGCGGCGACAGGGACTGGTCGTCGCACTGAAGCTTTCTTT. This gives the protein CASSLAATGTGRRTEAFF. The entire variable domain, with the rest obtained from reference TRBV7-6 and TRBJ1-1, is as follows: GAGVSQSPRYKVTKRGQDVALRCDPISGHVSLYWYRQALGQGPEFLTYFNYEAQQDKSGLPNDRFSAERPEGSISTLTIQRTEQRDSAMYRCASSLAATGTGRRTEAFFGQGTRLTVV.

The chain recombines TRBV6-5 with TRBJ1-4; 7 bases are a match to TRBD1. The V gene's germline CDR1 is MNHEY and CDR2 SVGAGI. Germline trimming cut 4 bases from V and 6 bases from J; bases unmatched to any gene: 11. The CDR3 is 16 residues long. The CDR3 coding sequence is TGTGCCAGCAGTTCCGAACCGGGACAGTCCTATGAAAAACTGTTTTTT. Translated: CASSSEPGQSYEKLFF.

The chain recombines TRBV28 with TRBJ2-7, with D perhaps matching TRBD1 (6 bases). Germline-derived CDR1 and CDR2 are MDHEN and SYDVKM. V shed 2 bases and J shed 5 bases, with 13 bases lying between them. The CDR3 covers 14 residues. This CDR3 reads CASSLPHRAHEQYF. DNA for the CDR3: TGTGCCAGCAGTTTACCCCACAGGGCCCACGAGCAGTACTTC.

In DNA form, the CDR3 reads TGTGCCAGCAGCCAAGAGTACAATGAGCAGTTCTTC. Translated: CASSQEYNEQFF. This chain links TRBV7-9 with TRBJ2-1, with no clear D. Germline-derived CDR1 and CDR2 are SEHNR and FQNEAQ (reference sequence). The V end was cut by 5 bases, the J end by 4 bases, with 6 bases between. The CDR3 loop spans 12 amino acids.

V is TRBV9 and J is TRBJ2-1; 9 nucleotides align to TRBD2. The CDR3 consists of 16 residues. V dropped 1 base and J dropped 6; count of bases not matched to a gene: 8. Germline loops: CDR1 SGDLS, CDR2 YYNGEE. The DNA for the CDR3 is TGTGCCAGCAGCGTATCCCCGGGACTAGCTTCCAATGAGCAGTTCTTC. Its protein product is CASSVSPGLASNEQFF. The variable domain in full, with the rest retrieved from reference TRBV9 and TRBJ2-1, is DSGVTQTPKHLITATGQRVTLRCSPRSGDLSVYWYQQSLDQGLQFLIQYYNGEERAKGNILERFSAQQFPDLHSELNLSSLELGDSALYFCASSVSPGLASNEQFFGPGTRLTVL.

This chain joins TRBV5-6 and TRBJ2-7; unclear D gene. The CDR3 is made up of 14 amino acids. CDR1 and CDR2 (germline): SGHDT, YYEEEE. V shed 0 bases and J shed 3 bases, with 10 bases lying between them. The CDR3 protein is CASSLGVSYYEQYF. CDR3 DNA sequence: TGTGCCAGCAGCTTGGGCGTGAGCTACTACGAGCAGTACTTC.

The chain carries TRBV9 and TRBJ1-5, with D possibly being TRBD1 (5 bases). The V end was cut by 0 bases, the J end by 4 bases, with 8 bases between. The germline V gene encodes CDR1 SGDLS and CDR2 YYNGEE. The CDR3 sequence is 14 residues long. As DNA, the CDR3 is TGTGCCAGCAGCGTAGGGGGGGAAAATCAGCCCCAGCATTTT. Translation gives CASSVGGENQPQHF.

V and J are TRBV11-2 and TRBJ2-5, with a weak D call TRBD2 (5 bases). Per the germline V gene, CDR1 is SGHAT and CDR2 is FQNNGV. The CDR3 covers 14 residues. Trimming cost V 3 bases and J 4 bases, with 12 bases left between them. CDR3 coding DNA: TGTGCCAGCAGCTTCCAAGCGGATGTAGAGACCCAGTACTTC. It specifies CASSFQADVETQYF.

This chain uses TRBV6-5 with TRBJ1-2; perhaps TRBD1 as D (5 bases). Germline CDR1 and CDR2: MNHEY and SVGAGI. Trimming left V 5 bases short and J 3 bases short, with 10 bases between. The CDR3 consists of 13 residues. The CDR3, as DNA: TGTGCCAGCAGTCCAGGGTCCTACTATGGCTACACCTTC. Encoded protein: CASSPGSYYGYTF.

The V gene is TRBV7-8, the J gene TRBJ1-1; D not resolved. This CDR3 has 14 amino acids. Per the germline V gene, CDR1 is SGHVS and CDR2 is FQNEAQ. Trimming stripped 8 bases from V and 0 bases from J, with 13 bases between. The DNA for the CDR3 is TGTGCCAGCCATAAAAGCCAGGTGAACACTGAAGCTTTCTTT. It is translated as CASHKSQVNTEAFF.

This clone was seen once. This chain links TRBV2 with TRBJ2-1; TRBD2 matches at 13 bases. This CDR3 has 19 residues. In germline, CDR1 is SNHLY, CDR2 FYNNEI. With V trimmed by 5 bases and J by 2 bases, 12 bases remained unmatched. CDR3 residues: CASSLLPGTSGIAYNEQFF. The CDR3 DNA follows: TGTGCCAGCAGTCTTTTGCCCGGGACTAGCGGGATAGCCTACAATGAGCAGTTCTTC.

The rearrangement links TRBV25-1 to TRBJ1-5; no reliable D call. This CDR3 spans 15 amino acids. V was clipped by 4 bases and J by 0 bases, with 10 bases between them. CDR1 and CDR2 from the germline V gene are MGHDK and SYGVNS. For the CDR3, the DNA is TGTGCCAGCAGTGCTGGGCCGTATAGCAATCAGCCCCAGCATTTT. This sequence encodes CASSAGPYSNQPQHF.

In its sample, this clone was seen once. The CDR3: CASSVGLAGNEQYF. The CDR3 coding sequence is TGTGCCAGCAGCGTAGGGCTAGCGGGAAACGAGCAGTACTTC. The chain has TRBV9 and TRBJ2-7; 9 bases agree with TRBD2. Germline V CDR1 and CDR2: SGDLS, YYNGEE. V trimming: 0 bases; J trimming: 5 bases; junction bases outside the gene matches: 3. This CDR3 is 14 amino acids long.

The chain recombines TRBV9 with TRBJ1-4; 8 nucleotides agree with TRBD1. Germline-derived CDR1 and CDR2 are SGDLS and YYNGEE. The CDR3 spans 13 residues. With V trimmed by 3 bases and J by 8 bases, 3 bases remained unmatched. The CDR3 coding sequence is TGTGCCAGCAGCGCGACAGGGGAGGAAAAACTGTTTTTT. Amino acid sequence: CASSATGEEKLFF.

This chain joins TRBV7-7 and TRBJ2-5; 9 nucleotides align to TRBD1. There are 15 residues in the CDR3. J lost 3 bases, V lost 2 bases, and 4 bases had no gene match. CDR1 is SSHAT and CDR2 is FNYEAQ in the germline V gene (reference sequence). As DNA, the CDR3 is TGTGCCAGCAGCTTACCAGGACAGGGGAAAGAGACCCAGTACTTC. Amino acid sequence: CASSLPGQGKETQYF.